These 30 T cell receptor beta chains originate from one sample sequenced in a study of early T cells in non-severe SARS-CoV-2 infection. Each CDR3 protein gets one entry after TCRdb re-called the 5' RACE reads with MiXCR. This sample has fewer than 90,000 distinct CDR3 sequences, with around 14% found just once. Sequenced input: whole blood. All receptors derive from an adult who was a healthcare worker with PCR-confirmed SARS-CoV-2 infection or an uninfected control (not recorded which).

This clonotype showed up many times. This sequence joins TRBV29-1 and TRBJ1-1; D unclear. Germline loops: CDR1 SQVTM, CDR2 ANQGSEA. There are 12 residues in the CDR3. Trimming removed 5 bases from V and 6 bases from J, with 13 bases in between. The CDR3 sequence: CSVLPSVAEAFF. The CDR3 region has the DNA TGCAGCGTTCTACCGTCGGTCGCTGAAGCTTTCTTT.

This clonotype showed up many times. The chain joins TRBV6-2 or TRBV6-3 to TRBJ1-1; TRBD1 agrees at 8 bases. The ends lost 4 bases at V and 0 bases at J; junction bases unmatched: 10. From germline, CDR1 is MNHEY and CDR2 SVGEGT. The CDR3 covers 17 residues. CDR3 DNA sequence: TGTGCCAGCAGTTCTCCCCGGACAGGGATTATGAACACTGAAGCTTTCTTT. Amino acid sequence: CASSSPRTGIMNTEAFF.

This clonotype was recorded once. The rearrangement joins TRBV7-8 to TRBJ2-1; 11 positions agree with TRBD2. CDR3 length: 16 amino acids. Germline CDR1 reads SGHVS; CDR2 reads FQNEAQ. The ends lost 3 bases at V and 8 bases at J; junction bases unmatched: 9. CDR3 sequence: CASSLSIAGGLDEQFF. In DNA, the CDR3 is TGTGCCAGCAGCTTGTCTATAGCGGGGGGGTTGGATGAGCAGTTCTTC.

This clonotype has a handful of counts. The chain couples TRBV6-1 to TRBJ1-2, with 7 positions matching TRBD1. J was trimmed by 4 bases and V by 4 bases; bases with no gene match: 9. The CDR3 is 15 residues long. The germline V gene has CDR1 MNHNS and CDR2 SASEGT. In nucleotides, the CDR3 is TGTGCCAGCAGTGTCAGACAGGGCGACACCTATGGCTACACCTTC. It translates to CASSVRQGDTYGYTF.

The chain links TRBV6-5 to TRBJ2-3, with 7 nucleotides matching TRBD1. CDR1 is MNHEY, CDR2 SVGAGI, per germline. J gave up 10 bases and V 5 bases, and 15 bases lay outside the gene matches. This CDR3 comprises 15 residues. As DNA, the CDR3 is TGTGCCAGCAGTAACACAGGGGTAGGGGTTCCGGCGCAGTATTTT. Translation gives CASSNTGVGVPAQYF.

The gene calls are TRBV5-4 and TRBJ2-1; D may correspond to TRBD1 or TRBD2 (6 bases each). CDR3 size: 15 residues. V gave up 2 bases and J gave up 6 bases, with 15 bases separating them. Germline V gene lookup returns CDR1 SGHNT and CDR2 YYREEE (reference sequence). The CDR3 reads CASSFVGGGPNEQFF. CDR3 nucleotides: TGTGCCAGCAGCTTTGTGGGGGGCGGACCCAATGAGCAGTTCTTC.

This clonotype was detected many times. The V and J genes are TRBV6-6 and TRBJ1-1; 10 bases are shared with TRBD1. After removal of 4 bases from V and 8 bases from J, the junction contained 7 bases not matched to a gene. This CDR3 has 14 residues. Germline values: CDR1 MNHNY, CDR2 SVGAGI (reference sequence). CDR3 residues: CASSSLWDRGEAFF. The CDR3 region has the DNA TGTGCCAGCAGTTCCCTGTGGGACAGGGGAGAAGCTTTCTTT.

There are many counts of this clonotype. This CDR3 reads CAWTADRNYGYTF. In DNA form, the CDR3 reads TGTGCCTGGACCGCCGACAGGAACTATGGCTACACCTTC. V and J are TRBV30 and TRBJ1-2; the D gene is possibly TRBD1 (6 bases). CDR1 and CDR2 (germline): GTSNPN, SVGIG (reference sequence). The germline V and J ends were trimmed by 4 bases and 2 bases, with 11 bases remaining between them. This CDR3 has 13 residues.

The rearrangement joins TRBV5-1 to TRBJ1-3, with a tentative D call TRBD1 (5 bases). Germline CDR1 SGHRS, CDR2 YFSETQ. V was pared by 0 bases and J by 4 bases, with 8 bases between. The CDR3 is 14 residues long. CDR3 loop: CASSLAGYGNTIYF. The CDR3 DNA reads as TGCGCCAGCAGCTTGGCAGGGTACGGAAACACCATATATTTT.

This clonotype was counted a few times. The CDR3 DNA sequence: TGTGCCAGCAGCTTGAGTAGGTTTCGAACAGATACGCAGTATTTT. Translated, it gives CASSLSRFRTDTQYF. The V call is TRBV5-6, the J call TRBJ2-3, with D unresolved. V lost 1 base, J lost 3 bases, and 12 bases lay in between. The CDR3 is 15 amino acids. The germline CDR1 and CDR2 sequences are SGHDT and YYEEEE.

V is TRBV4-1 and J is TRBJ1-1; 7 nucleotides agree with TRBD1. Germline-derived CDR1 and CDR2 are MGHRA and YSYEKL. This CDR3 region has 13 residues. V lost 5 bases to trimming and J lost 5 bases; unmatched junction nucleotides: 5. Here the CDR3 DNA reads TGCGCCAGCAGCAAGGGGGCGGGGACTGAAGCTTTCTTT. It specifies CASSKGAGTEAFF.

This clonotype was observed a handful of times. Written as DNA, the CDR3 is TGTGCCAGCAGCCACCTGGTCTCCTACGAGCAGTACTTC. Translation gives CASSHLVSYEQYF. The V and J genes are TRBV7-9 and TRBJ2-7; no firm D call. The CDR3 is made up of 13 amino acids. Germline V gives CDR1 SEHNR, CDR2 FQNEAQ (reference sequence). The V end lost 5 bases, the J end lost 0 bases, and 8 bases lay between the germline ends.

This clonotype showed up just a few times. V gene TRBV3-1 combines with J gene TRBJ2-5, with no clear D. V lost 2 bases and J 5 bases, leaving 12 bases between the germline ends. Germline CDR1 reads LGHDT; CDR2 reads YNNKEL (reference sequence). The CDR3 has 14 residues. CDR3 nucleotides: TGTGCCAGCAGCCAAATCCGTACGTCGGAGACCCAGTACTTC. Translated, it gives CASSQIRTSETQYF.

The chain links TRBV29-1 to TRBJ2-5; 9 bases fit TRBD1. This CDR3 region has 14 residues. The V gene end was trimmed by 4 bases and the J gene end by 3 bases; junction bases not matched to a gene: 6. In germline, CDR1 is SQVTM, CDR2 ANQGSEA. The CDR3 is CSVGGQGMEETQYF. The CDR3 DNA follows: TGCAGCGTTGGAGGACAGGGGATGGAAGAGACCCAGTACTTC.

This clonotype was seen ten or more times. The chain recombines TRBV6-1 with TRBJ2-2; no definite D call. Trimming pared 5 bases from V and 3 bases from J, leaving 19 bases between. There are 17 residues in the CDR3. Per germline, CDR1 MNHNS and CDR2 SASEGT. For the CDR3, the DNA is TGTGCCAGCAGTCCTCTCTGGACGGCGTTACACACCGGGGAGCTGTTTTTT. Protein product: CASSPLWTALHTGELFF.

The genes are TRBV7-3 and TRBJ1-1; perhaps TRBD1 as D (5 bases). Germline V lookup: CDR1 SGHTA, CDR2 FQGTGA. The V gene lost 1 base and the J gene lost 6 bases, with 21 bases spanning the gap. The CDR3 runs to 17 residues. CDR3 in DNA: TGTGCCAGCAGCTTAATCCCTTGGGCAGGGCTAGGATCTGAAGCTTTCTTT. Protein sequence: CASSLIPWAGLGSEAFF.

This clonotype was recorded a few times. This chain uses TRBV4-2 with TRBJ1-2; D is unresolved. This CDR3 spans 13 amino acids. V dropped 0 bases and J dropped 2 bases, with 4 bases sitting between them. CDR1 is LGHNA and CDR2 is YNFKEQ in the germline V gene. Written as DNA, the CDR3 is TGTGCCAGCAGCCAAGATCAAAACTATGGCTACACCTTC. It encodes CASSQDQNYGYTF.

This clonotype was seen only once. Written as DNA, the CDR3 is TGTGCCAGCAGCTTAGGAAGGGCCAGTGAGCAGTTCTTC. It yields the protein CASSLGRASEQFF. The V call is TRBV11-3, the J call TRBJ2-1; D gene ambiguous. This CDR3 is 13 amino acids long. The V gene's germline CDR1 is SGHNT and CDR2 YENEEA. Trimming removed 1 base at V and 9 bases at J, with 10 bases between.

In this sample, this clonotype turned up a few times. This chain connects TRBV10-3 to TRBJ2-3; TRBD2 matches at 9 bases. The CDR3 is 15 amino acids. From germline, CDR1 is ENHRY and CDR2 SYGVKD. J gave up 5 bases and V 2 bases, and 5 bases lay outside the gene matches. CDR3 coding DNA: TGTGCCATCAGTGAGCCTGGGACTAGCCTAGATACGCAGTATTTT. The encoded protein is CAISEPGTSLDTQYF.

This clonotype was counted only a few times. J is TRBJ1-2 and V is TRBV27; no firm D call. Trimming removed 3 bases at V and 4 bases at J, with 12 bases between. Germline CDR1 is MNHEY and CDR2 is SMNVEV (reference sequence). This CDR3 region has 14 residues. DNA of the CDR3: TGTGCCAGCAGTTTTACCGGGAGCAGCTATGGCTACACCTTC. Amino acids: CASSFTGSSYGYTF.

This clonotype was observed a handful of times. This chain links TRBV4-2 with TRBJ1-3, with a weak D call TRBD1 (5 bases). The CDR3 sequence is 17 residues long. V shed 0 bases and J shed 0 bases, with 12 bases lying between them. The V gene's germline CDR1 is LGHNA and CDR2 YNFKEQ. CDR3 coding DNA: TGTGCCAGCAGCCAAGAGCCGGGGGGGATCTCTGGAAACACCATATATTTT. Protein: CASSQEPGGISGNTIYF.

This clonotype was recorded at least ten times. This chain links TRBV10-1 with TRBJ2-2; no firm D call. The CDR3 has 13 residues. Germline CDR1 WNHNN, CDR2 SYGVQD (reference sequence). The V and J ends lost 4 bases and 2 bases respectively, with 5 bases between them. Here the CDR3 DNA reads TGCGCCAGCAGTGCTCCCAACACCGGGGAGCTGTTTTTT. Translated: CASSAPNTGELFF.

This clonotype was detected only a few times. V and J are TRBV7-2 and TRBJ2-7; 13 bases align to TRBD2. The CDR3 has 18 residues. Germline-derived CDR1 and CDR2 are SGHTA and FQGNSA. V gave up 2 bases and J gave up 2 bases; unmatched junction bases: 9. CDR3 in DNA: TGTGCCAGCAGCTTACATGGTGGACTAGCGGGGGTAACCTACGAGCAGTACTTC. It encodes CASSLHGGLAGVTYEQYF.

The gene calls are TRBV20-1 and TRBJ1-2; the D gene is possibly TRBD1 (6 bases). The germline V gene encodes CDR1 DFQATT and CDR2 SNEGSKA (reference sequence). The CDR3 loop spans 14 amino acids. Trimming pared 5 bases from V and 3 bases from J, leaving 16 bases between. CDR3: CSAAEGGSDYGYTF. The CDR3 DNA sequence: TGCAGTGCTGCGGAAGGGGGTTCCGACTATGGCTACACCTTC.

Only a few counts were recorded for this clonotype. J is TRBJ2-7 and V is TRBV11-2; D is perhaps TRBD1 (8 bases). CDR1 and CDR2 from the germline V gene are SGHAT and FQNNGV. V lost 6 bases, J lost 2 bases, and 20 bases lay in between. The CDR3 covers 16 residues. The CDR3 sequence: CASSQGAAGLTYEQYF. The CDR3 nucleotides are TGTGCCAGCAGTCAGGGGGCAGCGGGGCTAACCTACGAGCAGTACTTC.

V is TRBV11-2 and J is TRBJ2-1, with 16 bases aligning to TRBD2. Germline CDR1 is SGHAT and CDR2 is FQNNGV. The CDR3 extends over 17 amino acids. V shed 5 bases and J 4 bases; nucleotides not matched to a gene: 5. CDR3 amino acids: CASSPGTSGGAYNEQFF. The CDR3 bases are TGTGCCAGCAGCCCAGGGACTAGCGGGGGGGCTTACAATGAGCAGTTCTTC. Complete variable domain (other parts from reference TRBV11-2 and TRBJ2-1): EAGVAQSPRYKIIEKRQSVAFWCNPISGHATLYWYQQILGQGPKLLIQFQNNGVVDDSQLPKDRFSAERLKGVDSTLKIQPAKLEDSAVYLCASSPGTSGGAYNEQFFGPGTRLTVL.

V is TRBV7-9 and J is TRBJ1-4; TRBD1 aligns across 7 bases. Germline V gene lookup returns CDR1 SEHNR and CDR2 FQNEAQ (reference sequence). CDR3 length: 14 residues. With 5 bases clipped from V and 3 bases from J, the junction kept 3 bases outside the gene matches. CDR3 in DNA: TGTGCCAGCAGCCTTGGGACAGCTAATGAAAAACTGTTTTTT. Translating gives CASSLGTANEKLFF.

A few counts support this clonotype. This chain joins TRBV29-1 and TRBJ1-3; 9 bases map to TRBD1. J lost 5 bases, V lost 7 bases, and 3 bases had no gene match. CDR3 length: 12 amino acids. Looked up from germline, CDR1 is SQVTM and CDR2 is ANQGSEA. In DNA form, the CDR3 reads TGCAGCGCTGGGACAGGGAGAAACACCATATATTTT. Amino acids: CSAGTGRNTIYF.

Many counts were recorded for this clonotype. CDR3 DNA sequence: TGTGCCAGCAGTCAATCGAGACTAGCGGGGAATCTATACGAGCAGTACTTC. Translation gives CASSQSRLAGNLYEQYF. The chain carries TRBV6-2 or TRBV6-3 and TRBJ2-7, with 11 bases identical to TRBD2. Germline CDR1 MNHEY, CDR2 SVGEGT. This CDR3 region has 17 residues. V dropped 5 bases and J dropped 4; count of bases not matched to a gene: 13.

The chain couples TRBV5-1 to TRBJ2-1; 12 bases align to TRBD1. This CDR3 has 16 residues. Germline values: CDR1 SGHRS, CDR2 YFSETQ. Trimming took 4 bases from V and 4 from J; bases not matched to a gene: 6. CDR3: CASSPGGQGAYNEQFF. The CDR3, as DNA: TGCGCCAGCAGCCCAGGGGGACAGGGGGCTTACAATGAGCAGTTCTTC.